This entry concerns a single T cell receptor (beta chain). Its antigen is unidentified. All diabetic donors were classified as either type 1 or type 2 diabetes. This CDR3 contains 14 residues. Germline V lookup: CDR1 DFQATT, CDR2 SNEGSKA (reference sequence). V gave up 3 bases and J gave up 7 bases, with 16 bases separating them. This specimen comes from a study of type 1 and type 2 diabetes patients. Study overall: Samples came from type 1 diabetic, type 2 diabetic or nondiabetic people, recruited in China.

Study-wide results and caveats: Highly-expanded CD4+ clones were few in type 2 diabetes, median one, 3.9% of reads.

Genomic DNA was the PCR template. The TCR beta CDR3 region was amplified using 30 forward and 13 reverse primers. MiXCR, run by TCRdb on the multiplex PCR reads, gives a single entry per CDR3 protein. The sample records 250,000 or so distinct CDR3 sequences, 40% to 50% being singletons. Source material: peripheral blood mononuclear cells (PBMCs). The receptor's source is a man in his late teens or twenties with type 2 diabetes. The J gene is TRBJ2-1, the V gene TRBV20-1, with D perhaps TRBD1 or TRBD2 (5 bases each). Here the CDR3 reads CSASDYGAGNEQFF. The CDR3, as DNA: TGCAGTGCTAGTGACTATGGGGCTGGTAATGAGCAGTTCTTC.